Presented here are 21 T cell receptor beta chains from one specimen sequenced in a study of blood T cell repertoires in COVID-19. The repertoire was sequenced with immunoSEQ multiplex PCR; TCRdb's copy has only in-frame clones and lacks some. There are approximately 380,000 clones in the sample; 70% to 90% occur only once, and about 1.1% lies in the top ten. Sequenced sample: PBMCs or T cells enriched from blood (not recorded which). The receptors were gathered from a woman aged 18 to 35 who had recovered from COVID-19.

This rearrangement joins TRBV7-9 to TRBJ1-1, with 7 bases lining up with TRBD1. The V segment lost 5 bases and the J segment 4 bases; nucleotides outside the gene matches: 22. The CDR3 is made up of 19 amino acids. Germline CDR1 SEHNR, CDR2 FQNEAQ (reference sequence). CDR3 coding DNA: TGTGCCAGCAGCCCCCTACAGGGGACGATACCCTTAAAGATCACTGAAGCTTTCTTT. It encodes CASSPLQGTIPLKITEAFF.

The V and J genes are TRBV3-1 (or the pseudogene TRBV3-2) and TRBJ2-7; D is unclear. The germline V and J ends were trimmed by 2 bases and 4 bases, with 9 bases remaining between them. Germline V lookup: CDR1 LGHDT, CDR2 YNNKEL (reference sequence). The CDR3 runs to 13 residues. The CDR3 bases are TGTGCCAGCAGCCAATCCCCGTCTTACGAGCAGTACTTC. Its translation is CASSQSPSYEQYF.

This clone has only a few counts. The chain has TRBV6-5 and TRBJ1-1; D is ambiguous. CDR1 and CDR2 from the germline V gene are MNHEY and SVGAGI. The CDR3 totals 12 residues. The ends were cut back, 8 bases at V and 3 bases at J, with 10 bases in the middle. CDR3 sequence reads: CASRSQDTEAFF. CDR3 in DNA: TGTGCCAGCCGTAGTCAAGACACTGAAGCTTTCTTT.

This rearrangement joins TRBV7-9 to TRBJ1-5; the D gene is possibly TRBD1 (5 bases). Germline loops: CDR1 SEHNR, CDR2 FQNEAQ (reference sequence). V gave up 2 bases and J gave up 2 bases, with 7 bases separating them. The CDR3 runs to 14 residues. This CDR3 is CASSLSGGNQPQHF. The CDR3 region has the DNA TGTGCCAGCAGCTTATCGGGGGGCAATCAGCCCCAGCATTTT. The full variable domain, completed using reference TRBV7-9 and TRBJ1-5, is DTGVSQNPRHKITKRGQNVTFRCDPISEHNRLYWYRQTLGQGPEFLTYFQNEAQLEKSRLLSDRFSAERPKGSFSTLEIQRTEQGDSAMYLCASSLSGGNQPQHFGDGTRLSIL.

The gene calls are TRBV6-5 and TRBJ1-6; 7 nucleotides agree with TRBD1. CDR1 and CDR2 (germline): MNHEY, SVGAGI. CDR3 length: 13 residues. Unmatched junction bases numbered 6, after V lost 7 bases and J lost 9 bases. CDR3 in DNA: TGTGCCAGCACCGGGACAGCCACTTCACCCCTCCACTTT. Translating gives CASTGTATSPLHF.

V usage is TRBV9 and J usage is TRBJ2-1; TRBD2 is a possible D gene (6 bases). V shed 0 bases and J shed 8 bases, with 15 bases lying between them. This CDR3 has 15 amino acids. Germline V gives CDR1 SGDLS, CDR2 YYNGEE. CDR3 amino acids: CASSVDFLREDEQFF. The CDR3 DNA sequence: TGTGCCAGCAGCGTAGATTTCTTGAGGGAGGATGAGCAGTTCTTC.

V usage is TRBV7-2 and J usage is TRBJ1-2; the D is unclear. CDR1 is SGHTA and CDR2 is FQGNSA in the germline V gene. This CDR3 spans 16 amino acids. V was shortened by 4 bases and J by 2 bases, with 17 bases between the two germline ends. CDR3 bases: TGTGCCAGCAGCTCAGAGTCGACAACCTCGAACTATGGCTACACCTTC. Its translation is CASSSESTTSNYGYTF.

The chain has TRBV30 and TRBJ1-6, with 7 bases aligning to TRBD1. The CDR3 contains 17 residues. The germline gives CDR1 GTSNPN, CDR2 SVGIG (reference sequence). The J segment lost 3 bases and the V segment lost 0 bases, leaving 8 bases of the junction unmatched. CDR3 in amino acids: CAWSVRTTGVYNSPLHF. In nucleotides, the CDR3 is TGTGCCTGGAGTGTAAGGACCACAGGGGTCTATAATTCACCCCTCCACTTT. The whole variable domain, filled in from reference TRBV30 and TRBJ1-6, reads SQTIHQWPATLVQPVGSPLSLECTVEGTSNPNLYWYRQAAGRGLQLLFYSVGIGQISSEVPQNLSASRPQDRQFILSSKKLLLSDSGFYLCAWSVRTTGVYNSPLHFGNGTRLTVT.

This clone was observed a handful of times. This sequence joins TRBV5-6 and TRBJ2-1; 7 bases are shared with TRBD2. The CDR3 is 16 residues long. Germline V gene lookup returns CDR1 SGHDT and CDR2 YYEEEE. V shed 3 bases, J shed 5 bases, and the junction held 11 bases outside the gene matches. The CDR3 loop reads CASSSPLAGTHNEQFF. The DNA of the CDR3 is TGTGCCAGCAGCTCGCCGTTAGCGGGTACCCACAATGAGCAGTTCTTC.

This clone occurred once. The V gene is TRBV4-1, the J gene TRBJ1-2; 7 bases match TRBD1. Unmatched junction bases numbered 5, after V lost 0 bases and J lost 4 bases. Germline V lookup: CDR1 MGHRA, CDR2 YSYEKL. The CDR3 is 15 amino acids. The CDR3 DNA is TGCGCCAGCAGCCAAGAAGAAGGGGGCAGCTATGGCTACACCTTC. Its translation: CASSQEEGGSYGYTF.

The chain carries TRBV5-1 and TRBJ2-7; 7 bases are shared with TRBD1. CDR3 length: 15 amino acids. Germline CDR1 SGHRS, CDR2 YFSETQ. Trimming at V came to 4 bases and at J to 3 bases, leaving 10 bases not matched to a gene. The CDR3: CASSPGQQKVYEQYF. In DNA, the CDR3 is TGCGCCAGCAGCCCGGGACAGCAAAAGGTCTACGAGCAGTACTTC.

V usage is TRBV2 and J usage is TRBJ1-1; D possibly corresponds to TRBD1 (6 bases). The CDR3 runs to 16 residues. The V gene's germline CDR1 is SNHLY and CDR2 FYNNEI. The ends were cut back, 6 bases at V and 4 bases at J, with 21 bases in the middle. The CDR3 spells CASSPRFGTLTTEAFF. The CDR3 nucleotides are TGTGCCAGCAGCCCAAGATTCGGGACACTAACCACTGAAGCTTTCTTT.

This CDR3 reads CASSFRDRVGTDTQYF. DNA for the CDR3: TGTGCCAGCAGTTTCCGGGACAGGGTTGGCACAGATACGCAGTATTTT. The rearrangement joins TRBV27 to TRBJ2-3; 9 bases map to TRBD1. J lost 1 base, V lost 3 bases, and 5 bases had no gene match. CDR1 and CDR2 (germline): MNHEY, SMNVEV (reference sequence). The CDR3 is 16 amino acids.

The V and J genes are TRBV30 and TRBJ1-4; a weak D match, TRBD1 (5 bases). Germline V gene sequence: CDR1 GTSNPN, CDR2 SVGIG (reference sequence). CDR3 length: 14 residues. Trimming removed 0 bases at V and 8 bases at J, with 13 bases between. CDR3 region: CAWSVSRDGEKLFF. As DNA, the CDR3 is TGTGCCTGGAGTGTAAGCAGGGATGGAGAAAAACTGTTTTTT.

The chain carries TRBV19 and TRBJ1-5; D gene uncertain. The V gene's germline CDR1 is LNHDA and CDR2 SQIVND (reference sequence). V lost 5 bases and J lost 5, with 13 bases in between. The CDR3 loop spans 14 amino acids. CDR3 DNA sequence: TGTGCCAGTAGTTTCGGGGAAGGGCATCAGCCCCAGCATTTT. Its protein is CASSFGEGHQPQHF.

A note on this clone: One end of the junction fails to match germline, which may point to a read error. This chain joins TRBV7-7 and TRBJ1-1; D remains ambiguous. Germline CDR1 SSHAT, CDR2 FNYEAQ (reference sequence). The CDR3 extends over 13 amino acids. CDR3 residues: CASSLTANTEAFF. The CDR3 nucleotides read TGTGCTAGCAGCTTAACAGCGAACACTGAAGCTTTCTTT.

The chain couples TRBV25-1 to TRBJ2-1, with TRBD1 matching over 9 bases. In germline, CDR1 is MGHDK, CDR2 SYGVNS. This CDR3 has 16 amino acids. J gave up 6 bases and V 3 bases, and 9 bases lay outside the gene matches. CDR3 in DNA: TGTGCCAGCAGTGACTACGGGACAGGGAGAACCAATGAGCAGTTCTTC. Protein product: CASSDYGTGRTNEQFF. The whole variable domain, remainder taken from reference TRBV25-1 and TRBJ2-1, is EADIYQTPRYLVIGTGKKITLECSQTMGHDKMYWYQQDPGMELHLIHYSYGVNSTEKGDLSSESTVSRIRTEHFPLTLESARPSHTSQYLCASSDYGTGRTNEQFFGPGTRLTVL.

Comment on this clone: Other DNA variants within this sample encode the same CDR3. The chain couples TRBV6-5 to TRBJ2-7; 7 bases are shared with TRBD2. J gave up 5 bases and V 6 bases, and 4 bases lay outside the gene matches. In germline, CDR1 is MNHEY, CDR2 SVGAGI. This CDR3 comprises 12 residues. The CDR3 protein is CASSRRGDEQYF. The CDR3 DNA follows: TGTGCCAGCAGCCGACGGGGGGACGAGCAGTACTTC.

The chain carries TRBV2 and TRBJ2-2; D gene uncertain. Germline V gene sequence: CDR1 SNHLY, CDR2 FYNNEI. Trimming shortened V by 1 base and J by 3 bases, and 9 bases separated the two germline ends. The CDR3 loop spans 15 amino acids. CDR3 nucleotides: TGTGCCAGCAGTGAAGGTAGCTGGGACACCGGGGAGCTGTTTTTT. This codes for CASSEGSWDTGELFF.

This chain uses TRBV19 with TRBJ2-2; TRBD2 agrees at 8 bases. Germline V gives CDR1 LNHDA, CDR2 SQIVND (reference sequence). V was clipped by 6 bases and J by 0 bases; unmatched bases: 6. This CDR3 is 16 amino acids long. In nucleotides, the CDR3 is TGTGCCAGTAGGACCCGGGGGGGCCCGAACACCGGGGAGCTGTTTTTT. Residues: CASRTRGGPNTGELFF.

The chain joins TRBV28 to TRBJ1-2; 8 bases fit TRBD1. Losses at the gene ends were 4 bases for V and 8 bases for J; bases not matched to a gene: 6. The germline V gene has CDR1 MDHEN and CDR2 SYDVKM. The CDR3 has 13 amino acids. CDR3 nucleotide sequence: TGTGCCAGCAGTTCCGGACAGGGAGAAGGCTACACCTTC. It yields the protein CASSSGQGEGYTF.